This T cell receptor (beta chain) was profiled in a study of spatial heterogeneity in lung cancer. General observations from the study: There were more appearances of ubiquitous expanded tumor TCRs in blood at resection than at follow-up.

The sample holds many counts of this clonotype. What it binds is not known. Every individual TCR cDNA molecule carried its own unique molecular identifier, which allowed correction of PCR and sequencing errors. TCRdb called the 5' RACE reads again in MiXCR, with one record for every CDR3 protein. Of about 38,000 distinct CDR3 sequences in the sample, around 7.2% were seen once. Time point noted: sample taken at primary tumor resection. The input material, whole RNA from tumor, nontumor lung or frozen PBMC, was sequenced unsorted. The clonotype was recovered from a male donor with early-stage non-small cell lung cancer. The sample was PBMCs, taken at surgery.

CDR3 residues: CASSQDGGLAGVEQYF. CDR3 coding DNA: TGCGCCAGCAGCCAAGATGGGGGCCTAGCGGGGGTCGAGCAGTACTTC. The chain employs TRBV4-3 and TRBJ2-7; 10 bases fit TRBD2. J was trimmed by 6 bases and V by 0 bases; bases with no gene match: 8. The CDR3 runs to 16 residues. Germline V gene data show CDR1 as LGHNA and CDR2 as YSLEER.